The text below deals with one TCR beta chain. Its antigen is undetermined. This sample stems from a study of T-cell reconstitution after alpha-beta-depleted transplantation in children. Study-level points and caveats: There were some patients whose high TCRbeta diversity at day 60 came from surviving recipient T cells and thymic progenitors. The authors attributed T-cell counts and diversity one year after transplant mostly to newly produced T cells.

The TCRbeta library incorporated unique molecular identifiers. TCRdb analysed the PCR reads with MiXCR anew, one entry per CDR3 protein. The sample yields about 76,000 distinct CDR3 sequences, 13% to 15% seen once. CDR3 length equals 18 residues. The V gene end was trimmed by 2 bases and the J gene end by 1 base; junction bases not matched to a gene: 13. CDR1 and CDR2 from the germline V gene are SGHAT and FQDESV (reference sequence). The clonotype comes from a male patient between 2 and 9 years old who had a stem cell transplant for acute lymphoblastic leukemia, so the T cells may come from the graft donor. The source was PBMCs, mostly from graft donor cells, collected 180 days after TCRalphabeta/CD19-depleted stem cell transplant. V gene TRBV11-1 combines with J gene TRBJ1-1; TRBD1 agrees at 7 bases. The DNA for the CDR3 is TGTGCCAGCAGCTTACGCCTTAGGGGGCGACCGCCGAACACTGAAGCTTTCTTT. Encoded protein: CASSLRLRGRPPNTEAFF.